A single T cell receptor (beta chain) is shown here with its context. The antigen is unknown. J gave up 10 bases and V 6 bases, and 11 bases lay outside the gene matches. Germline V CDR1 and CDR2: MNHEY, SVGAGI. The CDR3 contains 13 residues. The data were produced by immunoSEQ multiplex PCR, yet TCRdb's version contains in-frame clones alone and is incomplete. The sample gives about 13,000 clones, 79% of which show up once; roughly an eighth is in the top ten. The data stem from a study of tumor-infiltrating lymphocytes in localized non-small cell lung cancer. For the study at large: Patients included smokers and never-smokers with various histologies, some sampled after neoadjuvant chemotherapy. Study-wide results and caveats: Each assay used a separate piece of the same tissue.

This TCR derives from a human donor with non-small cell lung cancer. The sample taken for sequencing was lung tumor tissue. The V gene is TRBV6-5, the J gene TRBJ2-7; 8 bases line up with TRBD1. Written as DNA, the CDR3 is TGTGCCAGCAGGGATGGGGCAGGGGGCCCCCAGTACTTC. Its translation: CASRDGAGGPQYF.